The clone carrying this TCR beta chain was counted between two and nine times. The antigen is not known. The sample originates from a study of T-cell memory formation after mild COVID-19. TCR alpha and TCR beta cDNA libraries carrying sample barcodes and UMIs came from 5'RACE with constant-segment primers. TCRdb processed the 5' RACE reads anew with MiXCR; each CDR3 protein has one entry. This table has about 360,000 distinct CDR3 sequences, approximately 15% appearing once. Study-wide results and caveats: Contracting CD4+ clones were located mainly in CM and EM, and CD8+ clones in EMRA.

This receptor was identified in a man in his late teens or twenties who had mild COVID-19 (a few samples of this study predate the infection). Cell type and time point are not known. Sequenced material: PBMCs or a T cell subset sorted from them (not recorded which).

The CDR3 protein is CASSYLYGYTF. The DNA for the CDR3 is TGTGCCTCTAGCTACCTCTATGGCTACACCTTC. The gene calls are TRBV12-3 or TRBV12-4 and TRBJ1-2; D unclear. The CDR3 spans 11 residues. V lost 11 bases, J lost 4 bases, and 11 bases lay in between.